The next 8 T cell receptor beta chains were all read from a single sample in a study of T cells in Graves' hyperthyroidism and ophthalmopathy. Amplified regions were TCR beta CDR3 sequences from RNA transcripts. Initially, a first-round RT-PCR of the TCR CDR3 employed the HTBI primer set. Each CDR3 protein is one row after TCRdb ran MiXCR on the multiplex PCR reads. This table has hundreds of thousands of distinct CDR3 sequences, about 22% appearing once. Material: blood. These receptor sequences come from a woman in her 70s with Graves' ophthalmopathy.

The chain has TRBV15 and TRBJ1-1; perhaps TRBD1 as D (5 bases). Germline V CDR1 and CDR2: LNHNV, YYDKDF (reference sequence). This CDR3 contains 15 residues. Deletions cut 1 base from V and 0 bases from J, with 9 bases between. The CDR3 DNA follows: TGTGCCACCAGCAGAGGGGCGGGGCTGAACACTGAAGCTTTCTTT. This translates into CATSRGAGLNTEAFF.

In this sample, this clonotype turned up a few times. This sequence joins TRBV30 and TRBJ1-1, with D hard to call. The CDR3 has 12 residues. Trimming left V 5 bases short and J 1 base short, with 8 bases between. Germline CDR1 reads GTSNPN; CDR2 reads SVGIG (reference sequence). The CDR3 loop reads CAWSIGNTEAFF. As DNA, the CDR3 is TGTGCCTGGTCAATAGGGAACACTGAAGCTTTCTTT.

CDR3 bases: TGTGCCAGCTCGTCGGGACAGGGGAATCAATACGGGGAGCTGTTTTTT. It yields the protein CASSSGQGNQYGELFF. The chain has TRBV18 and TRBJ2-2, with 10 bases matching TRBD1. The CDR3 extends over 16 amino acids. The germline CDR1 and CDR2 sequences are KGHSH and LQKENI. J was trimmed by 7 bases and V by 6 bases; bases with no gene match: 11.

The CDR3 DNA follows: TGTGCCAGCAGCTTGTTTATCGGGGCAGGCCGGAACTATAATTCACCCCTCCACTTT. Amino acid sequence: CASSLFIGAGRNYNSPLHF. The chain links TRBV7-9 to TRBJ1-6, with a weak D call TRBD1 (5 bases). Germline loops: CDR1 SEHNR, CDR2 FQNEAQ (reference sequence). The V and J ends lost 3 bases and 3 bases respectively, with 21 bases between them. CDR3 size: 19 residues.

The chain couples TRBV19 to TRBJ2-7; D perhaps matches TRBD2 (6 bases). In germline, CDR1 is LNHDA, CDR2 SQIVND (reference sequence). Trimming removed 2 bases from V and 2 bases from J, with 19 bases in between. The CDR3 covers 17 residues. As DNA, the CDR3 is TGTGCCAGTAGTATAAGCTCGCGGGGATTAGGCGCCTACGAGCAGTACTTC. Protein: CASSISSRGLGAYEQYF.

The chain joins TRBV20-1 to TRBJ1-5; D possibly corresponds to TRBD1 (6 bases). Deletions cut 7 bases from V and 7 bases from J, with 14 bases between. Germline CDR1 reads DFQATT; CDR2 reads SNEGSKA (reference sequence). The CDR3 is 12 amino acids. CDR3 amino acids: CSVGRGWQPQHF. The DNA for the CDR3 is TGCAGTGTGGGCAGGGGCTGGCAGCCCCAGCATTTT.

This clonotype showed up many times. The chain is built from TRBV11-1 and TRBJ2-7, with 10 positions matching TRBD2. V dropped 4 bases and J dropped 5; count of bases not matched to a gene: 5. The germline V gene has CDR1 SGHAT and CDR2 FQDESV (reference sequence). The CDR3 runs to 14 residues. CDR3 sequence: CASSSSGRADEQYF. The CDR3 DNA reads TGTGCCAGCAGCTCCAGCGGGAGGGCCGACGAGCAGTACTTC.

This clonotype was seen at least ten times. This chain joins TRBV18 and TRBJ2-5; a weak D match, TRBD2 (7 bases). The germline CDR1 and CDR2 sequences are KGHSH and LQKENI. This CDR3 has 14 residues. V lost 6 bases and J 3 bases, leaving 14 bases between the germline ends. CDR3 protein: CASSRGGGEETQYF. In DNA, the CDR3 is TGTGCCAGCTCTCGGGGCGGGGGCGAAGAGACCCAGTACTTC.